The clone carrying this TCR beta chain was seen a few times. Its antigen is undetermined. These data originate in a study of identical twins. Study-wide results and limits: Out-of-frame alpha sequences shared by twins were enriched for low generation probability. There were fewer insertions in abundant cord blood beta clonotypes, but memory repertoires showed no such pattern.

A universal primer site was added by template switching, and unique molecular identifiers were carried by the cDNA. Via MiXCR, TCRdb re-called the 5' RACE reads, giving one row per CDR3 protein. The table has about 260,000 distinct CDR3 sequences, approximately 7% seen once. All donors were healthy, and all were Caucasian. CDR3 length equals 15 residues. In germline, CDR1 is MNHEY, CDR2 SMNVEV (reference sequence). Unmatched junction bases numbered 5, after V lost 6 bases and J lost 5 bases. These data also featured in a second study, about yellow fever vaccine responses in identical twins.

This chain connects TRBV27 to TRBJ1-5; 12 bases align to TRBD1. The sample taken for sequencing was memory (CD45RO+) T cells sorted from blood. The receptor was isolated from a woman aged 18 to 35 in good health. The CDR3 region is CASRPGQGAYQPQHF. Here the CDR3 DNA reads TGTGCCAGCAGACCGGGACAGGGGGCTTATCAGCCCCAGCATTTT.